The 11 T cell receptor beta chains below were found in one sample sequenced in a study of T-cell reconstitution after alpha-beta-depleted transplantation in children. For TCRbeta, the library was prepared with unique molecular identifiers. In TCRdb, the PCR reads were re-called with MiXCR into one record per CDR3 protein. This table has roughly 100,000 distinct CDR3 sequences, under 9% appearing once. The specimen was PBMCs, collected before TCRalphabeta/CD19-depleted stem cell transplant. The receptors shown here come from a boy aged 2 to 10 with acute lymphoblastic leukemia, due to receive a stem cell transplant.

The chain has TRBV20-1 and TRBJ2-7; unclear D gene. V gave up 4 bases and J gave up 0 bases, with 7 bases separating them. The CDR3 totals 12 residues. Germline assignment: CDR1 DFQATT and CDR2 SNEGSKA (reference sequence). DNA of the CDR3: TGCAGTGCTAACGGTTACTCCTACGAGCAGTACTTC. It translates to CSANGYSYEQYF.

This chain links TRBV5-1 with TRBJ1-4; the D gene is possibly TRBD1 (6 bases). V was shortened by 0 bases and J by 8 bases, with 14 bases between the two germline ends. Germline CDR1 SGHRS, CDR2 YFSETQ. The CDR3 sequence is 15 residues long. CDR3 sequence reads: CASSLAPGVDEKLFF. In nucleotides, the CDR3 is TGCGCCAGCAGCTTGGCCCCAGGGGTAGACGAAAAACTGTTTTTT.

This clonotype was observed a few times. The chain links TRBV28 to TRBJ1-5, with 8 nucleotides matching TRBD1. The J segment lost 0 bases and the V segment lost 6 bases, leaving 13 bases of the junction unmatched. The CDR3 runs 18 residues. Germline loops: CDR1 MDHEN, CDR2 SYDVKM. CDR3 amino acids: CASSLWGQATYSNQPQHF. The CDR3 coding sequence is TGTGCCAGCAGCCTCTGGGGACAGGCTACTTATAGCAATCAGCCCCAGCATTTT.

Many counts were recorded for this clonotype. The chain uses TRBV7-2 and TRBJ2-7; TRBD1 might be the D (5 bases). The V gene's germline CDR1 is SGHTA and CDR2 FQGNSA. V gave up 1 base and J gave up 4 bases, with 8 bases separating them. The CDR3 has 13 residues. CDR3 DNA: TGTGCCAGCAGCTTAGAAAAGGGGTACGAGCAGTACTTC. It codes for CASSLEKGYEQYF.

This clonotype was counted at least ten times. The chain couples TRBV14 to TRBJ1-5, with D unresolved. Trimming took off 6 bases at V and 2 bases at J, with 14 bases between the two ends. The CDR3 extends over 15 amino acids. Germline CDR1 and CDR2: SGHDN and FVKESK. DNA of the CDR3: TGTGCCAGCAGGCCTGTAGAACGGGGCAATCAGCCCCAGCATTTT. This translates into CASRPVERGNQPQHF.

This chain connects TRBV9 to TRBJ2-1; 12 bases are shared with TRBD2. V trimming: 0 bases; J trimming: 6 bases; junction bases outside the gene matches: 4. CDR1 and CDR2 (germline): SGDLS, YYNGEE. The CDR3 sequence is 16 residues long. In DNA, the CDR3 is TGTGCCAGCAGCGTAGGTCCTAGCGGGGGGGCCAATGAGCAGTTCTTC. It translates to CASSVGPSGGANEQFF.

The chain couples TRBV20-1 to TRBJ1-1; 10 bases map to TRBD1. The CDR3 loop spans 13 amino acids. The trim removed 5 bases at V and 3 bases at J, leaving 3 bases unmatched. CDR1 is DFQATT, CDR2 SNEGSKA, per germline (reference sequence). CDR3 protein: CSARGQGHTEAFF. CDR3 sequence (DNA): TGCAGTGCTCGGGGACAGGGGCACACTGAAGCTTTCTTT.

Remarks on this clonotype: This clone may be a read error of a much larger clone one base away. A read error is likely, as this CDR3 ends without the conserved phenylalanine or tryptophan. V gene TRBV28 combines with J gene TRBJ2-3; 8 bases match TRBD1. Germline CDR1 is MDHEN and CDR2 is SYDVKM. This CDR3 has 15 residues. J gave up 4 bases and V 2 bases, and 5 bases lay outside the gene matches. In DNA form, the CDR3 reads TGTGCCAGCAGTTTACAGGGGGCTAGGGCAGATACGCAGTATGTT. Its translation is CASSLQGARADTQYV.

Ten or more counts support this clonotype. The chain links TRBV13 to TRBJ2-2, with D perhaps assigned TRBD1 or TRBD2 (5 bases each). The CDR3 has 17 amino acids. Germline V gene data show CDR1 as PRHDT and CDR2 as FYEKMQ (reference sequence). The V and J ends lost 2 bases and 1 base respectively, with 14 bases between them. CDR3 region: CASSLRGSLGNTGELFF. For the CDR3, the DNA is TGTGCCAGCAGCTTACGGGGCAGCTTGGGGAACACCGGGGAGCTGTTTTTT.

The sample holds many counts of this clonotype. This chain's CDR3 is CASSVAGSPIYGYTF. In DNA, the CDR3 is TGTGCCAGCAGCGTAGCGGGGAGTCCCATCTATGGCTACACCTTC. V is TRBV9 and J is TRBJ1-2, with D uncertain. The V and J ends lost 0 bases and 4 bases respectively, with 13 bases between them. The CDR3 covers 15 residues. Germline V gene lookup returns CDR1 SGDLS and CDR2 YYNGEE.

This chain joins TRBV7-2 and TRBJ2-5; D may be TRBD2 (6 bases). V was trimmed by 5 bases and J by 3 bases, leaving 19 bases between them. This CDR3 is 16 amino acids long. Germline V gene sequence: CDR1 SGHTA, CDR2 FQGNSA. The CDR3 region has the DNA TGTGCCAGCAGCCCTGCGGGACTCCCCGGTAAAGAGACCCAGTACTTC. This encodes CASSPAGLPGKETQYF.